The entry below gives a single T cell receptor beta chain sequence along with its context. The antigen remains unidentified. The sample belongs to a study of human versus mouse CDR3 diversity and MHC coevolution. Study conclusions and caveats: iCHAO1 estimated the human TCR beta repertoire at roughly 1.5 million clonotypes. Human T cells underwent selection on about six different MHC II alleles. On average, humans showed more CDR3 deletions and insertions than mice.

TCRdb keeps only in-frame clones here, not all; method: immunoSEQ multiplex PCR. Of about 81,000 clones listed, 85% to 95% are singletons. Cells were CD45RO-negative CD62L-positive naive CD4 T cells sorted from PBMCs. The CDR3 extends over 13 amino acids. Germline CDR1 LNHDA, CDR2 SQIVND (reference sequence). This receptor was identified in a person between 25 and 75 years old in good health. Sequencing was performed on naive CD4+ T cells from blood. Subset specified: CD45RO-negative CD62L-positive naive CD4 T cells. This chain connects TRBV19 to TRBJ2-5, with 9 bases lining up with TRBD1. With the DNA end fitting TRBJ2-7 better, the J assignment may be wrong. This CDR3 reads CASSGQGFYEQYF. In DNA form, the CDR3 reads TGTGCCAGTAGCGGACAGGGGTTCTACGAGCAGTACTTC.